Sequencing of this T cell receptor beta chain was carried out in a study of OX40 agonist ivuxolimab in advanced cancers. A note on the overall study: The costimulatory receptor OX40 (CD134) was targeted by ivuxolimab, a fully human IgG2 agonistic monoclonal antibody. The monotherapy dose-escalation portion (N ≈ 52 patients) of the phase I ivuxolimab trial is reported in the paper. Three dose-escalation patients achieved partial responses, one with hepatocellular carcinoma and two with cutaneous melanoma. Intravenous ivuxolimab was administered to patients every 2 weeks at six dose levels: 0.01, 0.1, 0.3, 1.5, 3 and 10 mg/kg. Patients were allowed to have had prior anti-PD-1, anti-PD-L1 or anti-CTLA-4 therapy, and approximately 40% of the dose-escalation patients had been treated with checkpoint inhibitors. Peripheral TCRbeta sequencing was intended to test whether TCR sequence diversity was altered and clonal T-cell expansion was caused by ivuxolimab. Among the roughly 50 dose-escalation patients, around 19 had hepatocellular carcinoma, approximately 15 melanoma, 9 renal cell carcinoma and 9 head and neck cancer. The dose-escalation cohort was around 83% male with a mean age of roughly 62 years, ranging from roughly 23 to 80.

V is pared back by 7 bases and J by 7 bases, with 13 bases lying between the germline termini. CDR1 and CDR2 are drawn from the germline V gene: MDHEN, SYDVKM. Its CDR3 holds 13 amino acids, cysteine through phenylalanine. Kept here is only the CDR3 DNA, which spans 39 bases and is read in frame from base 1. The trial excluded patients who had a history of autoimmune disease or were on systemic immunosuppression. In every dose cohort, peripheral blood was drawn for TCR sequencing at baseline, cycle 4 day 1, and cycle 7 day 1. Samples were obtained from an open-label, multicenter, first-in-human phase I dose-escalation trial of ivuxolimab. Adults with locally advanced or metastatic head and neck squamous cell, hepatocellular, melanoma or renal cell carcinoma were enrolled in the trial. Before TCR sequencing, CD4+ and CD8+ T cells were separately sorted from peripheral blood. To sequence the TCRbeta CDR3 region, genomic DNA was isolated from the sorted cells. The immunoSEQ Assay was used to sequence the TCRbeta CDR3 regions. The table comes from immuneACCESS by way of TCRdb, which keeps in-frame sequences with V and J called. Part of the clones is missing from these tables; in studies checked, under half for an unresolved V gene and the rest for unknown reasons. In all, the sample holds about 73,000 clones, and 85% to 90% of those were seen once. 2.5% to 3% of the sample is held by the ten biggest clonotypes.

What the research found in general, with its limitations: At doses of 0.1 to 3.0 mg/kg, clonal expansion of both CD4+ and CD8+ blood T cells was observed from baseline to week 6. Low levels of normalized T-cell clonal expansion were also seen in some patients who did not respond. In the 0.1-3.0 mg/kg groups, partial responders were among the patients with the lowest normalized peripheral clonal expansion, particularly in CD8+ T cells. Antigen specificity was not determined for the clonally expanded peripheral T cells. After ivuxolimab, CD8+ T cells had more expanded clones than CD4+ T cells on average.

Concerning this clone itself: The antigen this receptor binds is unknown. The record has no base qualities; no much larger clone is one base away.

The specimen was CD4+ or CD8+ T cells sorted from blood, collected in a trial of the OX40 agonist ivuxolimab. The TCR was taken from an adult with an advanced solid tumor such as melanoma, head and neck, liver or kidney cancer. The V and J genes are TRBV28 and TRBJ2-2; the D gene cannot be named for sure. The encoded CDR3 is CASIGRLGGELFF. The DNA sequence follows: TGTGCCAGCATCGGTAGACTCGGCGGGGAGCTGTTTTTT.